This T cell receptor (beta chain) was found in a study of blood T cell dynamics during melanoma immunotherapy. Findings of the study overall: It remained unknown if the driving T cell clones were melanoma-specific.

Worth noting for this clone: Its antigen is not identified.

Stated time point: week 3, after first cycle of checkpoint inhibitor. No patient had earlier systemic cancer treatment, concurrent immunosuppressants, or another active cancer. Using immunoSEQ multiplex PCR, the repertoire was profiled, and TCRdb retains in-frame clones only, with some absent. Of tens of thousands of clones listed, approximately 80% were seen once; the top ten hold around a tenth. This clonotype was obtained from a human donor with melanoma. This sample comprised blood, obtained from a patient treated with checkpoint blockade.

This CDR3 is CASSPPRPSSNLPQETQYF. In DNA form, the CDR3 reads TGTGCCAGCTCACCACCCAGGCCCTCATCGAACTTACCCCAAGAGACCCAGTACTTC. The chain links TRBV18 to TRBJ2-5; unclear D gene. V was cut by 0 bases and J by 1 base, with 21 bases left in between. CDR1 is KGHSH, CDR2 LQKENI, per germline. The length of the CDR3 is 19 residues.